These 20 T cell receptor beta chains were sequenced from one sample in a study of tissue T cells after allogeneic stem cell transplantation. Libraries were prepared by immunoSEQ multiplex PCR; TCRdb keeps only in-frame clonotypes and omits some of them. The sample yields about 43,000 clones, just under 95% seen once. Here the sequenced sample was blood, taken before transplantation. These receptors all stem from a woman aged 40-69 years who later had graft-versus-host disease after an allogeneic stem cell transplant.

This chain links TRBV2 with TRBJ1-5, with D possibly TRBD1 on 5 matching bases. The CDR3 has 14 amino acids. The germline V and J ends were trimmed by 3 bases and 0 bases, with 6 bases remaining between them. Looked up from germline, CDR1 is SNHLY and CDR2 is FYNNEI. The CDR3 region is CASSDRDSNQPQHF. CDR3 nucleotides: TGTGCCAGCAGTGACAGGGATAGCAATCAGCCCCAGCATTTT.

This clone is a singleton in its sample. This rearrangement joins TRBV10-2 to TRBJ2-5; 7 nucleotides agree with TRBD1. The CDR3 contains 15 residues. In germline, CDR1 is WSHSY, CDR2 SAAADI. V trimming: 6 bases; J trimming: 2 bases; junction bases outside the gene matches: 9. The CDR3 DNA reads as TGCGCCAGCAGGATCTCTGACAGGGCACAAGAGACCCAGTACTTC. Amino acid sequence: CASRISDRAQETQYF.

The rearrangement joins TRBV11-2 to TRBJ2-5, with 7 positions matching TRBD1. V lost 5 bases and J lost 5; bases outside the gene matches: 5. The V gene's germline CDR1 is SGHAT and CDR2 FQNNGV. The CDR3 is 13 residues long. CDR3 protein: CASSMDRLETQYF. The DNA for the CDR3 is TGTGCCAGCAGCATGGACAGGTTGGAGACCCAGTACTTC.

The CDR3 is CATSEPTGGPGELFF. The CDR3 region has the DNA TGTGCCACCAGTGAACCGACAGGGGGCCCCGGGGAGCTGTTTTTT. This sequence joins TRBV24-1 and TRBJ2-2; 10 positions match TRBD1. The CDR3 covers 15 residues. The germline V gene encodes CDR1 KGHDR and CDR2 SFDVKD. Trimming removed 4 bases from V and 6 bases from J; junction bases left unmatched: 4.

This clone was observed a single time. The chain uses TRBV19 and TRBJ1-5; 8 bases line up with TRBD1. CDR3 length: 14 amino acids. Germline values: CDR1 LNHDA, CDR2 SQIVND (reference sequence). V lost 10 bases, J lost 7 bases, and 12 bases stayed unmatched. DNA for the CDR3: TGTGCCACCATGGGTGACAGGGGTTACCAGCCCCAGCATTTT. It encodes CATMGDRGYQPQHF.

The CDR3 is CASRLTTGLPNLNQPQHF. Written as DNA, the CDR3 is TGTGCCAGCAGACTGACAACAGGACTACCGAACCTCAATCAGCCCCAGCATTTT. This rearrangement joins TRBV27 to TRBJ1-5; possibly TRBD1 for D (5 bases). The CDR3 loop spans 18 amino acids. Germline CDR1 and CDR2: MNHEY and SMNVEV (reference sequence). V lost 6 bases and J 3 bases, leaving 24 bases between the germline ends.

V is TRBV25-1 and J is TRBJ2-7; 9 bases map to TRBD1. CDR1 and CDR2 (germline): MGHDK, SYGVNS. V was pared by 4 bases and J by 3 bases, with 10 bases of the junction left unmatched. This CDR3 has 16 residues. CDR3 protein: CASSGAGQGDRYEQYF. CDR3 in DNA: TGTGCCAGCAGTGGGGCGGGACAGGGTGACCGCTACGAGCAGTACTTC.

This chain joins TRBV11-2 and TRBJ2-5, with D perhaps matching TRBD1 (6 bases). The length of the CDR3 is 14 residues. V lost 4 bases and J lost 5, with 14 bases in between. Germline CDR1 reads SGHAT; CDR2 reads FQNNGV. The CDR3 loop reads CASSWNTGFETQYF. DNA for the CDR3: TGTGCCAGCAGCTGGAACACAGGGTTTGAGACCCAGTACTTC. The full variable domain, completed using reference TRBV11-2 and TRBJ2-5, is EAGVAQSPRYKIIEKRQSVAFWCNPISGHATLYWYQQILGQGPKLLIQFQNNGVVDDSQLPKDRFSAERLKGVDSTLKIQPAKLEDSAVYLCASSWNTGFETQYFGPGTRLLVL.

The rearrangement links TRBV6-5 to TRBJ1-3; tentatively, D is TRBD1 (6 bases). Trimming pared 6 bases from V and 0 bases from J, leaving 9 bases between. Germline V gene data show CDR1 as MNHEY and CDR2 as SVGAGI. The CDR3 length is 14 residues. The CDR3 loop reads CASRTRGSGNTIYF. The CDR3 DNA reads TGTGCCAGCAGAACCAGGGGCTCTGGAAACACCATATATTTT.

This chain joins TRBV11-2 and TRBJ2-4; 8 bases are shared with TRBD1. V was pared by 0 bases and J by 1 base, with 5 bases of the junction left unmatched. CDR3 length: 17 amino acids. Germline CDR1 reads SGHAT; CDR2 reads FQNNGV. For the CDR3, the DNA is TGTGCCAGCAGCTTAGAACTGGGACAGGCTGCCAAAAACATTCAGTACTTC. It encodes CASSLELGQAAKNIQYF.

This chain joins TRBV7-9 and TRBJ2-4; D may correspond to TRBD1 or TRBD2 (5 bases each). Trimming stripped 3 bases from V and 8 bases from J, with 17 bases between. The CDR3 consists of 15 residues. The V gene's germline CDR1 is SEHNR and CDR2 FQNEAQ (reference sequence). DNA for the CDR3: TGTGCCAGCAGCTTGGCGCTAGCCGAAGGGGACATTCAGTACTTC. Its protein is CASSLALAEGDIQYF.

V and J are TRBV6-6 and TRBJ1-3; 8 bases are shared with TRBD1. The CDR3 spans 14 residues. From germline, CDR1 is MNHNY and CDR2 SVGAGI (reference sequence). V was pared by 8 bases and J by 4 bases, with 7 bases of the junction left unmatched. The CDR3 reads CASAGGSLGNTIYF. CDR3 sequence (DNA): TGTGCCAGCGCAGGGGGCTCCTTAGGAAACACCATATATTTT.

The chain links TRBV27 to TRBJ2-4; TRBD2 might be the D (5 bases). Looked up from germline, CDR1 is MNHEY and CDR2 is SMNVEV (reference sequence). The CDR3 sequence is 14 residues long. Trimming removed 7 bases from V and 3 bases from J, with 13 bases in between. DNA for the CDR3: TGTGCCAGCACCCCGGCAGGAGGCAAAAACATTCAGTACTTC. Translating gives CASTPAGGKNIQYF.

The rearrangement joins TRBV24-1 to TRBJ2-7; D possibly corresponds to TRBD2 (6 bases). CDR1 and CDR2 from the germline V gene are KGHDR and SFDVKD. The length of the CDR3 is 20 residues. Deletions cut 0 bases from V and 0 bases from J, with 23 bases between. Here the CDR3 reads CATSDLPYPWGLKDSYEQYF. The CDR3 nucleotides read TGTGCCACCAGTGATTTGCCCTATCCCTGGGGACTTAAAGACTCCTACGAGCAGTACTTC.

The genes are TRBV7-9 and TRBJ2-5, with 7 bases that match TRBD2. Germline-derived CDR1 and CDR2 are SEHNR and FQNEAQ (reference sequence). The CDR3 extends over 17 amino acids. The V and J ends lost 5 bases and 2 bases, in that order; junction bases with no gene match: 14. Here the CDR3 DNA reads TGTGCCAGCAGCCCCAAGTTGCGGGAGAGAATTCAAGAGACCCAGTACTTC. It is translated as CASSPKLRERIQETQYF.

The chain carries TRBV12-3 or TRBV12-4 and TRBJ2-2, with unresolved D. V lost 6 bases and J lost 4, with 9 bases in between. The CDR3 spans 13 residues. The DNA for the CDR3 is TGTGCCAGCAGCTTACATAGCACCGGGGAGCTGTTTTTT. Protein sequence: CASSLHSTGELFF.

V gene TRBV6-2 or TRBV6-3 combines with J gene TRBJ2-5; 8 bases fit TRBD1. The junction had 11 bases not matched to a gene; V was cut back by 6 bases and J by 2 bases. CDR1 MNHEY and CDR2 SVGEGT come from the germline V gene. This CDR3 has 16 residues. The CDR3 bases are TGTGCCAGCAGCCACGGACAGGGTCCTAGACAAGAGACCCAGTACTTC. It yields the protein CASSHGQGPRQETQYF.

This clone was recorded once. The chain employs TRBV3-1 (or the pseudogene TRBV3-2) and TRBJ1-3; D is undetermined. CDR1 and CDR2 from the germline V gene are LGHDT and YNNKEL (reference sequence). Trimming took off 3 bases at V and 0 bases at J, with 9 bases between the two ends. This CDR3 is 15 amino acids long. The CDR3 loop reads CASSQTAISGNTIYF. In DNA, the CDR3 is TGTGCCAGCAGCCAGACGGCTATCTCTGGAAACACCATATATTTT.

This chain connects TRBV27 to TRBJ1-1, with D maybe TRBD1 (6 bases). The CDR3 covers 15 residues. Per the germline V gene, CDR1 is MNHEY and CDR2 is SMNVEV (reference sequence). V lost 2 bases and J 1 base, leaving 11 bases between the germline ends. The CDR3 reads CASSLRGEKNTEAFF. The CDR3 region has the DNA TGTGCCAGCAGTTTAAGGGGGGAAAAGAACACTGAAGCTTTCTTT.

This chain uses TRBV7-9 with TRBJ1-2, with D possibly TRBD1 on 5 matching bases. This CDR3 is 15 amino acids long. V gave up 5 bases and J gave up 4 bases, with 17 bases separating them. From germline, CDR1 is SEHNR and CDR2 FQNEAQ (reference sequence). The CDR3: CASSISSPGSYGYTF. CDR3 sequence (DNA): TGTGCCAGCAGCATTTCATCACCAGGGAGCTATGGCTACACCTTC.